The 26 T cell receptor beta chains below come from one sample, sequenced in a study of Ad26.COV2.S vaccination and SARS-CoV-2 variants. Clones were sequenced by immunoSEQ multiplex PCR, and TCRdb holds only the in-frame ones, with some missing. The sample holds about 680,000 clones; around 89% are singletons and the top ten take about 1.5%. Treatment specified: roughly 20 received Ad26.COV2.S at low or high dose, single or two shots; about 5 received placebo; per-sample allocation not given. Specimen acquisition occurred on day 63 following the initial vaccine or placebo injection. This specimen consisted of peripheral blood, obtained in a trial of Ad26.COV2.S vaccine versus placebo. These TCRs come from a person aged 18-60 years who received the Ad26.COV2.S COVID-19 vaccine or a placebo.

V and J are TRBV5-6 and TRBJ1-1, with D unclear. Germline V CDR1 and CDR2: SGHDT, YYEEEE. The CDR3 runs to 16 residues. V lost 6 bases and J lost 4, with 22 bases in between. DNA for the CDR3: TGTGCCAGCACTAATGAAAGGTTGTATCGAGGCACTGAAGCTTTCTTT. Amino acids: CASTNERLYRGTEAFF.

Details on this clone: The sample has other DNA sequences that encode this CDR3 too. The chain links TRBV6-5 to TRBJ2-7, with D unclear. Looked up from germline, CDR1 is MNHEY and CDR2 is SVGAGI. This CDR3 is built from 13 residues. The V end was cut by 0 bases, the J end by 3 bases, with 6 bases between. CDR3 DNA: TGTGCCAGCAGTTACTCATACAGCTACGAGCAGTACTTC. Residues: CASSYSYSYEQYF.

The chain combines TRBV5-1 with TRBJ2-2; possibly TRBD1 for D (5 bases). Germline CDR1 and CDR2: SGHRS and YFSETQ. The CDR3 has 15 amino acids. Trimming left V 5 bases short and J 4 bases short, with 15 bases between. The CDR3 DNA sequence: TGCGCCAGCAGACGCAGGGATCCGGGCACCGGGGAGCTGTTTTTT. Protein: CASRRRDPGTGELFF.

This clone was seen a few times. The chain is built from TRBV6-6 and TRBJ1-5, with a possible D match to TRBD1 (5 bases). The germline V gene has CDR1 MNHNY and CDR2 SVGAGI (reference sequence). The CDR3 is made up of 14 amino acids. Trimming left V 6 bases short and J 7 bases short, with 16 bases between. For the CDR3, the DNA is TGTGCCAGCAGCTACCCCTCAGGGAGGCAGCCCCAGCATTTT. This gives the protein CASSYPSGRQPQHF.

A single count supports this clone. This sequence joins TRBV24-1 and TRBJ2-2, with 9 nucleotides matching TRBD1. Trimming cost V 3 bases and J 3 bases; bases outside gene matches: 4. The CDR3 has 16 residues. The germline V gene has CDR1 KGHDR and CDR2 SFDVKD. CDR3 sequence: CATSDGGQGDTGELFF. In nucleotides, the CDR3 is TGTGCCACCAGTGATGGGGGACAGGGTGACACCGGGGAGCTGTTTTTT.

Here the CDR3 reads CASSEAPRATNEKLFF. The DNA for the CDR3 is TGTGCCAGCAGTGAAGCGCCGCGGGCAACTAATGAAAAACTGTTTTTT. This chain uses TRBV2 with TRBJ1-4; no clear D. Germline V gene data show CDR1 as SNHLY and CDR2 as FYNNEI. With 0 bases removed from V and 0 bases from J, the gap between germline ends came to 8 bases. CDR3 length equals 16 residues.

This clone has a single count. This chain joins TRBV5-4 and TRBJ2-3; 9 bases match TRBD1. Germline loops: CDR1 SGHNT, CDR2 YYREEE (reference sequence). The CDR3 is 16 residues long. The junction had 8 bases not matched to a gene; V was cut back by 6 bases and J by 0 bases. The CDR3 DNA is TGTGCCAGCACCCCTAAAACAGGGGGCAGCACAGATACGCAGTATTTT. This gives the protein CASTPKTGGSTDTQYF.

In nucleotides, the CDR3 is TGCAGCGTTGAAGATCCCCCGGACGTGCACTATGGCTACACCTTC. Residues: CSVEDPPDVHYGYTF. J is TRBJ1-2 and V is TRBV29-1, with D unresolved. Trimming cost V 0 bases and J 3 bases, with 14 bases left between them. Germline V CDR1 and CDR2: SQVTM, ANQGSEA. This CDR3 comprises 15 residues.

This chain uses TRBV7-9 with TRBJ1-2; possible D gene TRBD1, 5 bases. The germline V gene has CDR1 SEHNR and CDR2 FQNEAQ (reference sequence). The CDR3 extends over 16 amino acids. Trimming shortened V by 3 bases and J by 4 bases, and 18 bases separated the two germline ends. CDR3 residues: CASSFSAARGVYGYTF. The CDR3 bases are TGTGCCAGCAGCTTCTCGGCTGCGCGGGGGGTCTATGGCTACACCTTC.

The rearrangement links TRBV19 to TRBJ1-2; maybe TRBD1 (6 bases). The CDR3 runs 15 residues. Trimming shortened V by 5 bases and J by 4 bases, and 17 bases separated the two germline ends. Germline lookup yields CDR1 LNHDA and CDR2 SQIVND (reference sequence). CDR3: CASSGQPGSGYGYTF. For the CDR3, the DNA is TGTGCCAGTAGTGGACAGCCCGGCTCGGGCTATGGCTACACCTTC.

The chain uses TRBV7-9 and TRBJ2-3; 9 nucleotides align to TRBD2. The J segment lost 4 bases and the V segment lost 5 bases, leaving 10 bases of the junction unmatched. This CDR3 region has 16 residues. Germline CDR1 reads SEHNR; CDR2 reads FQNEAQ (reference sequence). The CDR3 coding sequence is TGTGCCAGCAGCCCCCGCGGGAGGGCCCTCGCAGATACGCAGTATTTT. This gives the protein CASSPRGRALADTQYF. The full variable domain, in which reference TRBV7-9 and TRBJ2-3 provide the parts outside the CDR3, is DTGVSQNPRHKITKRGQNVTFRCDPISEHNRLYWYRQTLGQGPEFLTYFQNEAQLEKSRLLSDRFSAERPKGSFSTLEIQRTEQGDSAMYLCASSPRGRALADTQYFGPGTRLTVL.

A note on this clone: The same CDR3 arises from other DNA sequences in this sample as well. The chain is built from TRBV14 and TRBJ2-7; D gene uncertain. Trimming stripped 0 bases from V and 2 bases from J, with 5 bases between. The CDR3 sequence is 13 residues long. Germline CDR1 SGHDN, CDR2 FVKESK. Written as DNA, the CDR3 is TGTGCCAGCAGCCAAGATCCGGCCTACGAGCAGTACTTC. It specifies CASSQDPAYEQYF.

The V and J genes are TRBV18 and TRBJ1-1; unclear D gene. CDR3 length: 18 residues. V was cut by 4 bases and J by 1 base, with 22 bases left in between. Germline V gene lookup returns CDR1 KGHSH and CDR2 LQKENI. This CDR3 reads CASSLNWITSTGNTEAFF. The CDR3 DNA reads TGTGCCAGCTCACTTAATTGGATAACTTCTACGGGGAACACTGAAGCTTTCTTT.

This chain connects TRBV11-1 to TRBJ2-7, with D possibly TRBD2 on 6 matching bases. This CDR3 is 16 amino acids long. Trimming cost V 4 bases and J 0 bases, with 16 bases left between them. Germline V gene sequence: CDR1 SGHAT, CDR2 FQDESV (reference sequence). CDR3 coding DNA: TGTGCCAGCAGCTCCTCCCCGGGACTCCTCTCCTACGAGCAGTACTTC. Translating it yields CASSSSPGLLSYEQYF. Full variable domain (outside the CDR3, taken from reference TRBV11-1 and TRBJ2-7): EAEVAQSPRYKITEKSQAVAFWCDPISGHATLYWYRQILGQGPELLVQFQDESVVDDSQLPKDRFSAERLKGVDSTLKIQPAELGDSAMYLCASSSSPGLLSYEQYFGPGTRLTVT.

The CDR3 spells CASSYGFGSEAFF. The DNA of the CDR3 is TGTGCCAGCAGTTACGGATTCGGGTCTGAAGCTTTCTTT. The chain employs TRBV6-5 and TRBJ1-1; D ambiguous. Germline V gene lookup returns CDR1 MNHEY and CDR2 SVGAGI. The CDR3 consists of 13 residues. V was shortened by 2 bases and J by 6 bases, with 10 bases between the two germline ends.

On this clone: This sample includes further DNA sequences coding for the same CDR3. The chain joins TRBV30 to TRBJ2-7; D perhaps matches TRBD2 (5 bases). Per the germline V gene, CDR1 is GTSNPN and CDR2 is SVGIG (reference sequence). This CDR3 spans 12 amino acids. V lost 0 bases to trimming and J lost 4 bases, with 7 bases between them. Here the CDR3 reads CAWSVSGYEQYF. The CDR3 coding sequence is TGTGCCTGGAGTGTCTCGGGGTACGAGCAGTACTTC.

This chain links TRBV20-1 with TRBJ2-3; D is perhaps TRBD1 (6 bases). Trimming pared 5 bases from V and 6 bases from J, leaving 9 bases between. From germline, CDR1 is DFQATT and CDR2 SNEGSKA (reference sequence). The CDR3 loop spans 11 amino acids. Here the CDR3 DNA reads TGCAGTGCTCCAGGGGTTGATACGCAGTATTTT. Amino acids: CSAPGVDTQYF.

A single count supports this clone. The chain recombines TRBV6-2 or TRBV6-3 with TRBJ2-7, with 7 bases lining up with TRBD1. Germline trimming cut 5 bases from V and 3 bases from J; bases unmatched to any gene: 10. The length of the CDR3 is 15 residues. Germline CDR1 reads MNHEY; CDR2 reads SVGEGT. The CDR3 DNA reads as TGTGCCAGCAGTACAGGGGACAGCGGAAGCTACGAGCAGTACTTC. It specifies CASSTGDSGSYEQYF.

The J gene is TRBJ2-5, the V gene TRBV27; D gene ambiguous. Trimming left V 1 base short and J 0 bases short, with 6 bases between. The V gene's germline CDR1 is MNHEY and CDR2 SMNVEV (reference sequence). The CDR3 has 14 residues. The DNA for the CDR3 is TGTGCCAGCAGTTTATTTCACAACCAAGAGACCCAGTACTTC. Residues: CASSLFHNQETQYF.

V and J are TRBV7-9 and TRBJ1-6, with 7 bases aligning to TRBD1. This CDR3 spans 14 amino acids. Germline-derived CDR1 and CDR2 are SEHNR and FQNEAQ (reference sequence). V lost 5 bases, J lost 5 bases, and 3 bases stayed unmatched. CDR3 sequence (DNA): TGTGCCAGCAGCGCGGGACAGCATAATTCACCCCTCCACTTT. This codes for CASSAGQHNSPLHF.

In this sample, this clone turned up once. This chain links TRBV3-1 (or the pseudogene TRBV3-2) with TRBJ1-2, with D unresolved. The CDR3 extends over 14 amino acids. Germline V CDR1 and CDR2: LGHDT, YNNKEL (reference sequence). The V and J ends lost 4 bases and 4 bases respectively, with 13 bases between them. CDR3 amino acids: CASSLGPDGYGYTF. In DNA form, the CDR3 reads TGTGCCAGCAGCCTTGGACCAGACGGCTATGGCTACACCTTC.

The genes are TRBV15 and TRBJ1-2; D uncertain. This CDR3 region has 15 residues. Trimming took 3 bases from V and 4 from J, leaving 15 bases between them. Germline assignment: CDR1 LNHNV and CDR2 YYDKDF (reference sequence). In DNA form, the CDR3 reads TGTGCCACCAGCAGGCCAAGAGGACCCACCTATGGCTACACCTTC. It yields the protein CATSRPRGPTYGYTF.

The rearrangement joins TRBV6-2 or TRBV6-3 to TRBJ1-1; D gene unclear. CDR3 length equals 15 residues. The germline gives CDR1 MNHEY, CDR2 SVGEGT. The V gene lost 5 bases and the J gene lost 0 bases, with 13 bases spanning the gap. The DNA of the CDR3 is TGTGCCAGCAGTCTTAGACGAGGCATGAACACTGAAGCTTTCTTT. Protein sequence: CASSLRRGMNTEAFF.

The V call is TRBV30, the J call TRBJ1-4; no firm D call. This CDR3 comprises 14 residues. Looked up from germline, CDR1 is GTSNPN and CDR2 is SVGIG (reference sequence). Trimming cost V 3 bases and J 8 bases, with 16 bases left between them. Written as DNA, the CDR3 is TGTGCCTGGAGGGGCTGGACGGGTCCGGAAAAACTGTTTTTT. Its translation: CAWRGWTGPEKLFF.

CDR3 loop: CASSSQGAIYEQYF. In nucleotides, the CDR3 is TGTGCCAGCAGCTCTCAGGGGGCGATATACGAGCAGTACTTC. The chain couples TRBV7-9 to TRBJ2-7, with 8 bases fitting TRBD1. Germline loops: CDR1 SEHNR, CDR2 FQNEAQ (reference sequence). The ends lost 4 bases at V and 4 bases at J; junction bases unmatched: 6. The CDR3 runs 14 residues. The full variable domain, rest sourced from reference TRBV7-9 and TRBJ2-7, is DTGVSQNPRHKITKRGQNVTFRCDPISEHNRLYWYRQTLGQGPEFLTYFQNEAQLEKSRLLSDRFSAERPKGSFSTLEIQRTEQGDSAMYLCASSSQGAIYEQYFGPGTRLTVT.

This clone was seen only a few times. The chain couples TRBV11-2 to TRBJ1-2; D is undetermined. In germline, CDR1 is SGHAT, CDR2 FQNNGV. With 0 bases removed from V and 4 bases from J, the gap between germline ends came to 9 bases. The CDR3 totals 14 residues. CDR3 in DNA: TGTGCCAGCAGCTTAGATCGGAACATCTATGGCTACACCTTC. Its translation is CASSLDRNIYGYTF.